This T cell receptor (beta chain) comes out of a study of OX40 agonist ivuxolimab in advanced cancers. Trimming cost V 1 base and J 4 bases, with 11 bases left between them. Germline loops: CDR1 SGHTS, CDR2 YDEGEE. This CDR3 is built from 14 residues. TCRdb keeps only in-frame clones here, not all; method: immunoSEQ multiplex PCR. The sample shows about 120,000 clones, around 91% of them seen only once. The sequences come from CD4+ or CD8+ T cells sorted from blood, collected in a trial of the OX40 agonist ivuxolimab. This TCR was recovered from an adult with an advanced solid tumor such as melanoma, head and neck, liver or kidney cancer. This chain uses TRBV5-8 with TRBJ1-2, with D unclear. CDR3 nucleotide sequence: TGTGCCAGCAGCTTGAACAGCCAGTTCTATGGCTACACCTTC. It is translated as CASSLNSQFYGYTF.